These 7 T cell receptor beta chains share one sample of origin, sequenced in a study of CD8+ T cells in alopecia areata. Sequencing templates came from extracted RNA that was reverse transcribed into cDNA. Clones were read by immunoSEQ multiplex PCR, and TCRdb kept only the in-frame ones, dropping some. The data contain around 270,000 clones, roughly 60% of them singletons. This sample's treatment: oral pan-JAK inhibitor, 5-10 mg twice daily. The sequencing here drew on CD4+ T cells sorted from blood, taken at week 24, from a patient treated with tofacitinib. The receptors shown here come from a human donor with alopecia areata.

V and J are TRBV2 and TRBJ1-5; D is possibly TRBD1 (5 bases). Per germline, CDR1 SNHLY and CDR2 FYNNEI. The V end was cut by 1 base, the J end by 7 bases, with 14 bases between. The CDR3 has 15 amino acids. CDR3 nucleotides: TGTGCCAGCAGTGAAGGGAGGGGCTTGGGGCAGCCCCAGCATTTT. It translates to CASSEGRGLGQPQHF.

The chain uses TRBV27 and TRBJ1-5; weak D call: TRBD1 (5 bases). The CDR3 is 17 amino acids. Trimming stripped 2 bases from V and 1 base from J, with 15 bases between. Germline values: CDR1 MNHEY, CDR2 SMNVEV (reference sequence). DNA of the CDR3: TGTGCCAGCAGTTTAGCAGGACACCTAAGGAGCAATCAGCCCCAGCATTTT. This gives the protein CASSLAGHLRSNQPQHF.

The chain is built from TRBV7-9 and TRBJ2-3; 10 bases agree with TRBD2. The germline gives CDR1 SEHNR, CDR2 FQNEAQ (reference sequence). The CDR3 extends over 17 amino acids. The V segment lost 3 bases and the J segment 2 bases; nucleotides outside the gene matches: 8. CDR3: CASSFLLAGDFTDTQYF. Here the CDR3 DNA reads TGTGCCAGCAGCTTCTTGCTAGCGGGGGACTTCACAGATACGCAGTATTTT.

CDR3 nucleotides: TGTGCCAGCTCACCGGGGACCGGCCGTGGAGAGCAGTACTTC. The encoded protein is CASSPGTGRGEQYF. V and J are TRBV18 and TRBJ2-7; D assignment may be TRBD1 or TRBD2 (5 bases each). The CDR3 covers 14 residues. Trimming took off 3 bases at V and 7 bases at J, with 16 bases between the two ends. CDR1 and CDR2 from the germline V gene are KGHSH and LQKENI.

This clone was seen more than once but under ten times. In DNA, the CDR3 is TGTGCCAGCATCACGACTCAAAGCTCCTACAATGAGCAGTTCTTC. Protein sequence: CASITTQSSYNEQFF. The chain joins TRBV7-2 to TRBJ2-1; the D is unclear. Germline V CDR1 and CDR2: SGHTA, FQGNSA. The CDR3 is made up of 15 amino acids. Trimming took off 7 bases at V and 0 bases at J, with 13 bases between the two ends.

The chain recombines TRBV15 with TRBJ2-7, with D unresolved. V was shortened by 0 bases and J by 1 base, with 4 bases between the two germline ends. The CDR3 runs 13 residues. CDR1 is LNHNV, CDR2 YYDKDF, per germline (reference sequence). The CDR3 DNA sequence: TGTGCCACCAGCAGAGATGTTTCCTACGAGCAGTACTTC. Translation gives CATSRDVSYEQYF.

The chain combines TRBV2 with TRBJ2-7; possible D gene TRBD1, 6 bases. Trimming left V 9 bases short and J 2 bases short, with 8 bases between. The CDR3 has 11 amino acids. Germline CDR1 SNHLY, CDR2 FYNNEI. In DNA, the CDR3 is TGTGCCAGGAGACAGGCCTACGAGCAGTACTTC. It specifies CARRQAYEQYF. The full variable domain, rest sourced from reference TRBV2 and TRBJ2-7, is EPEVTQTPSHQVTQMGQEVILRCVPISNHLYFYWYRQILGQKVEFLVSFYNNEISEKSEIFDDQFSVERPDGSNFTLKIRSTKLEDSAMYFCARRQAYEQYFGPGTRLTVT.